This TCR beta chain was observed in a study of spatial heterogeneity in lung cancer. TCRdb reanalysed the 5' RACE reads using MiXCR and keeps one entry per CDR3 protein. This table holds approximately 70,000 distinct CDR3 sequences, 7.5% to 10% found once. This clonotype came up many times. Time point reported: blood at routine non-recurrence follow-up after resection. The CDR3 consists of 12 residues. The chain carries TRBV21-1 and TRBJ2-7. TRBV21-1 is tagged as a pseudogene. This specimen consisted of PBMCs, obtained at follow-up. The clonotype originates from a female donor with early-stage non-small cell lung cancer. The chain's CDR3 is CASTLNSYEQYF. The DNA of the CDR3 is TGTGCCAGCACTCTAAATAGCTACGAGCAGTACTTC.